Each of the 24 T cell receptor beta chains below was sequenced from the same sample in a study of long-term antiretroviral therapy in people with HIV. Version v3.0 of the immunoSEQ assay ran at survey level. Profiling relied on immunoSEQ multiplex PCR, and the TCRdb table lists in-frame clones only, not all of them. The profile shows 7,000 or so clones, roughly two thirds of them singletons. This specimen consisted of unsorted PBMCs, obtained 0.2 years after starting antiretroviral therapy. These receptors all stem from a man aged 40-49 years with HIV.

The chain combines TRBV5-1 with TRBJ1-2, with 7 bases aligning to TRBD1. V lost 6 bases, J lost 4 bases, and 9 bases stayed unmatched. CDR3 length: 14 residues. The germline gives CDR1 SGHRS, CDR2 YFSETQ. This CDR3 is CASTRDSLAYGYTF. The CDR3 bases are TGCGCCAGCACCCGGGACAGTCTCGCCTATGGCTACACCTTC.

The CDR3 sequence is CASSESESTDTQYF. CDR3 bases: TGCGCCAGCAGTGAGAGCGAGAGCACAGATACGCAGTATTTT. The rearrangement links TRBV10-1 to TRBJ2-3; D uncertain. Trimming cost V 2 bases and J 0 bases, with 6 bases left between them. This CDR3 contains 14 residues. Germline CDR1 is WNHNN and CDR2 is SYGVQD (reference sequence).

This clone was picked up a small number of times. The chain is built from TRBV10-1 and TRBJ2-3; D unclear. Trimming took 1 base from V and 1 from J, leaving 9 bases between them. Germline CDR1 reads WNHNN; CDR2 reads SYGVQD (reference sequence). The CDR3 spans 15 residues. The CDR3 coding sequence is TGCGCCAGCAGTGAGTTGTTAGGCGGCACAGATACGCAGTATTTT. This encodes CASSELLGGTDTQYF.

This clone was detected once. V gene TRBV2 combines with J gene TRBJ2-2; 8 positions agree with TRBD2. J was trimmed by 2 bases and V by 4 bases; bases with no gene match: 6. CDR1 is SNHLY, CDR2 FYNNEI, per germline. This CDR3 has 16 amino acids. The CDR3 DNA is TGTGCCAGCAGTGTGGTCGGGGGGGCCAACACCGGGGAGCTGTTTTTT. It codes for CASSVVGGANTGELFF.

The V and J genes are TRBV5-5 and TRBJ2-3; 13 positions agree with TRBD2. This CDR3 has 17 residues. After removal of 4 bases from V and 6 bases from J, the junction contained 11 bases not matched to a gene. Per germline, CDR1 SGHKS and CDR2 YYEKEE (reference sequence). CDR3 in DNA: TGTGCCAGCAGCCCCATTGCCGGGACTAGCGGGGTCGATACGCAGTATTTT. This codes for CASSPIAGTSGVDTQYF. Supplemented by reference TRBV5-5 and TRBJ2-3, the full variable domain reads DAGVTQSPTHLIKTRGQQVTLRCSPISGHKSVSWYQQVLGQGPQFIFQYYEKEERGRGNFPDRFSARQFPNYSSELNVNALLLGDSALYLCASSPIAGTSGVDTQYFGPGTRLTVL.

This chain links TRBV10-3 with TRBJ1-2; the D gene is possibly TRBD1 (5 bases). V was trimmed by 10 bases and J by 7 bases, leaving 16 bases between them. Germline V CDR1 and CDR2: ENHRY, SYGVKD. CDR3 length: 12 residues. This chain's CDR3 is CATRREALGYTF. The CDR3 nucleotides read TGTGCCACACGCAGGGAGGCGCTTGGCTACACCTTC.

CDR3 nucleotide sequence: TGTGCCAGCAGCTTAGCTTCGATGGAGGTCCGGACTGAAGCTTTCTTT. Translated: CASSLASMEVRTEAFF. The genes are TRBV13 and TRBJ1-1; no definite D call. The length of the CDR3 is 16 residues. Germline values: CDR1 PRHDT, CDR2 FYEKMQ (reference sequence). V shed 1 base and J shed 5 bases, with 17 bases lying between them.

This clone was seen only once. V is TRBV6-6 and J is TRBJ1-1, with D possibly matching TRBD1 (5 bases). V lost 6 bases and J lost 3, with 14 bases in between. This CDR3 is built from 14 residues. Germline V gene sequence: CDR1 MNHNY, CDR2 SVGAGI (reference sequence). This CDR3 reads CASSHLTGDTEAFF. Written as DNA, the CDR3 is TGTGCCAGCAGCCATCTAACAGGAGACACTGAAGCTTTCTTT.

The genes are TRBV4-2 and TRBJ2-3, with TRBD2 matching 7 bases. Germline V gives CDR1 LGHNA, CDR2 YNFKEQ. Trimming took 0 bases from V and 2 from J; bases not matched to a gene: 2. The CDR3 is 15 residues long. CDR3 in DNA: TGTGCCAGCAGCCAAGACGCGGGGGACACAGATACGCAGTATTTT. Translated, it gives CASSQDAGDTDTQYF.

The chain links TRBV4-1 to TRBJ1-2; TRBD1 matches 10 bases. V lost 1 base, J lost 3 bases, and 2 bases stayed unmatched. Germline CDR1 and CDR2: MGHRA and YSYEKL. The CDR3 sequence is 15 residues long. CDR3 DNA sequence: TGCGCCAGCAGCCAAGGACAGGGGGCGGACTATGGCTACACCTTC. Its translation: CASSQGQGADYGYTF.

The chain has TRBV5-4 and TRBJ2-1; TRBD2 might be the D (6 bases). V was shortened by 3 bases and J by 4 bases, with 17 bases between the two germline ends. Germline V lookup: CDR1 SGHNT, CDR2 YYREEE (reference sequence). The CDR3 totals 16 residues. The CDR3 reads CASSSPGGILYNEQFF. CDR3 nucleotide sequence: TGTGCCAGCAGCTCACCTGGGGGGATACTATACAATGAGCAGTTCTTC. The complete variable domain, with remaining parts taken from reference TRBV5-4 and TRBJ2-1, reads ETGVTQSPTHLIKTRGQQVTLRCSSQSGHNTVSWYQQALGQGPQFIFQYYREEENGRGNFPPRFSGLQFPNYSSELNVNALELDDSALYLCASSSPGGILYNEQFFGPGTRLTVL.

The rearrangement links TRBV4-1 to TRBJ2-2, with D uncertain. CDR3 length: 16 amino acids. Germline CDR1 MGHRA, CDR2 YSYEKL. The V end lost 0 bases, the J end lost 1 base, and 9 bases lay between the germline ends. The CDR3 reads CASSQEGSVNTGELFF. CDR3 DNA: TGCGCCAGCAGCCAAGAGGGCAGCGTGAACACCGGGGAGCTGTTTTTT.

The V gene is TRBV5-6, the J gene TRBJ2-7; D not resolved. Looked up from germline, CDR1 is SGHDT and CDR2 is YYEEEE. The germline V and J ends were trimmed by 4 bases and 0 bases, with 11 bases remaining between them. CDR3 length equals 14 residues. The CDR3 nucleotides read TGTGCCAGCAGCATAAAGGGTGGCTCCTACGAGCAGTACTTC. As protein: CASSIKGGSYEQYF. Variable domain in full (rest from reference TRBV5-6 and TRBJ2-7): DAGVTQSPTHLIKTRGQQVTLRCSPKSGHDTVSWYQQALGQGPQFIFQYYEEEERQRGNFPDRFSGHQFPNYSSELNVNALLLGDSALYLCASSIKGGSYEQYFGPGTRLTVT.

By proportion, this clone is large. This chain links TRBV7-8 with TRBJ2-7, with 13 bases identical to TRBD2. Germline CDR1 reads SGHVS; CDR2 reads FQNEAQ. V gave up 4 bases and J gave up 2 bases; unmatched junction bases: 2. CDR3 length equals 15 residues. The CDR3 sequence is CASSSTSGGAYEQYF. The CDR3 DNA reads TGTGCCAGCAGCTCAACTAGCGGGGGGGCCTACGAGCAGTACTTC.

The chain links TRBV7-9 to TRBJ1-2; unclear D gene. The V end lost 0 bases, the J end lost 6 bases, and 11 bases lay between the germline ends. CDR1 is SEHNR, CDR2 FQNEAQ, per germline (reference sequence). This CDR3 is 14 amino acids long. CDR3 bases: TGTGCCAGCAGCTTAGCAGGGAAGGTCGATGGCTACACCTTC. Amino acids: CASSLAGKVDGYTF.

The rearrangement joins TRBV7-2 to TRBJ2-3; unclear D gene. The CDR3 has 14 residues. Trimming removed 5 bases from V and 1 base from J, with 10 bases in between. From germline, CDR1 is SGHTA and CDR2 FQGNSA. DNA of the CDR3: TGTGCCAGCAGCCCCTCTTACGGCACAGATACGCAGTATTTT. It is translated as CASSPSYGTDTQYF. The variable domain in full, completed from reference TRBV7-2 and TRBJ2-3, reads GAGVSQSPSNKVTEKGKDVELRCDPISGHTALYWYRQSLGQGLEFLIYFQGNSAPDKSGLPSDRFSAERTGGSVSTLTIQRTQQEDSAVYLCASSPSYGTDTQYFGPGTRLTVL.

This chain connects TRBV15 to TRBJ2-1; 11 nucleotides match TRBD2. The CDR3 sequence is 17 residues long. Trimming took 5 bases from V and 3 from J; bases not matched to a gene: 9. CDR1 and CDR2 (germline): LNHNV, YYDKDF (reference sequence). CDR3 bases: TGTGCCACCAGCGCCCGCCCTCTAGCGGGGGGCTACAATGAGCAGTTCTTC. Its translation: CATSARPLAGGYNEQFF.

The V gene is TRBV6-1, the J gene TRBJ2-5; 14 nucleotides agree with TRBD2. Per germline, CDR1 MNHNS and CDR2 SASEGT. V gave up 4 bases and J gave up 4 bases; unmatched junction bases: 2. CDR3 size: 15 residues. This chain's CDR3 is CASSGGLAGGETQYF. As DNA, the CDR3 is TGTGCCAGCAGTGGCGGACTAGCGGGGGGAGAGACCCAGTACTTC.

This clone has a single count. This chain links TRBV6-1 with TRBJ2-2; D is undetermined. V shed 2 bases and J shed 0 bases, with 4 bases lying between them. The CDR3 consists of 14 residues. The germline CDR1 and CDR2 sequences are MNHNS and SASEGT. CDR3 loop: CASSEPSNTGELFF. The CDR3 bases are TGTGCCAGCAGTGAACCCTCGAACACCGGGGAGCTGTTTTTT.

J is TRBJ2-5 and V is TRBV5-6, with a weak D call TRBD2 (6 bases). The CDR3 is made up of 18 amino acids. Germline V gene data show CDR1 as SGHDT and CDR2 as YYEEEE. Trimming took off 3 bases at V and 4 bases at J, with 25 bases between the two ends. CDR3 sequence reads: CASSSAGTHYPEGETQYF. DNA for the CDR3: TGTGCCAGCAGCTCGGCCGGGACTCACTACCCGGAGGGAGAGACCCAGTACTTC.

In this sample, this clone turned up once. The chain combines TRBV7-8 with TRBJ1-2; D not resolved. Between the trimmed V and J ends, which lost 0 bases and 4 bases, there was a span of 12 bases. The CDR3 consists of 15 residues. The germline V gene has CDR1 SGHVS and CDR2 FQNEAQ. The CDR3, as DNA: TGTGCCAGCAGCTTAGCCCGGGAGGACCGCTATGGCTACACCTTC. Its protein is CASSLAREDRYGYTF.

This chain uses TRBV4-1 with TRBJ2-7; weak D call: TRBD1 (6 bases). Germline V CDR1 and CDR2: MGHRA, YSYEKL. CDR3 length: 15 amino acids. V gave up 0 bases and J gave up 1 base, with 10 bases separating them. The CDR3 DNA reads TGCGCCAGCAGCCAAGATAGACAGGTATCCTACGAGCAGTACTTC. The encoded protein is CASSQDRQVSYEQYF.

The chain uses TRBV30 and TRBJ2-3; unclear D gene. The CDR3 is 13 residues long. V was shortened by 4 bases and J by 2 bases, with 10 bases between the two germline ends. Germline V gene sequence: CDR1 GTSNPN, CDR2 SVGIG (reference sequence). The CDR3 region has the DNA TGTGCCTGGAATGGCGGATACACAGATACGCAGTATTTT. Translated: CAWNGGYTDTQYF.

The chain uses TRBV5-6 and TRBJ1-2, with TRBD1 matching over 8 bases. V was clipped by 0 bases and J by 3 bases; unmatched bases: 1. Germline values: CDR1 SGHDT, CDR2 YYEEEE. The length of the CDR3 is 14 residues. CDR3 in amino acids: CASSLGQGYYGYTF. The CDR3 DNA is TGTGCCAGCAGCTTGGGACAGGGGTACTATGGCTACACCTTC.